These 10 T cell receptor beta chains originate from one sample sequenced in a study of blood T cell repertoires in COVID-19. Clones were read by immunoSEQ multiplex PCR, and TCRdb kept only the in-frame ones, dropping some. The sample gives about 230,000 clones, roughly 85% of which show up once; approximately 12% is in the top ten. Material for sequencing was peripheral blood. These receptors all come from a woman aged 18-29 years who had recovered from COVID-19.

This chain links TRBV6-5 with TRBJ2-1, with no clear D. Per the germline V gene, CDR1 is MNHEY and CDR2 is SVGAGI. The CDR3 runs to 12 residues. V lost 3 bases and J 6 bases, leaving 6 bases between the germline ends. The CDR3 sequence: CASSYPGNEQFF. The CDR3 DNA is TGTGCCAGCAGTTATCCGGGCAATGAGCAGTTCTTC.

The chain has TRBV7-6 and TRBJ1-1; 8 bases are a match to TRBD1. The length of the CDR3 is 15 residues. Germline values: CDR1 SGHVS, CDR2 FNYEAQ. The trim removed 1 base at V and 2 bases at J, leaving 3 bases unmatched. CDR3 region: CASSLGTGINTEAFF. CDR3 DNA: TGTGCCAGCAGCTTAGGGACAGGGATTAACACTGAAGCTTTCTTT.

The chain joins TRBV7-2 to TRBJ2-1, with 9 bases matching TRBD2. With V trimmed by 1 base and J by 7 bases, 11 bases remained unmatched. The germline gives CDR1 SGHTA, CDR2 FQGNSA. The CDR3 extends over 17 amino acids. The CDR3 here is CASSLGPAGGPGNEQFF. In nucleotides, the CDR3 is TGTGCCAGCAGCTTAGGTCCGGCGGGAGGGCCCGGAAATGAGCAGTTCTTC.

The chain joins TRBV6-1 to TRBJ2-1, with TRBD1 matching 10 bases. J was trimmed by 0 bases and V by 0 bases; bases with no gene match: 2. CDR1 is MNHNS, CDR2 SASEGT, per germline. This CDR3 spans 17 amino acids. The CDR3 nucleotides read TGTGCCAGCAGTGAAGCGGACAGGGGGTTCTCCTACAATGAGCAGTTCTTC. Its protein is CASSEADRGFSYNEQFF.

The V call is TRBV12-5, the J call TRBJ1-5; no firm D call. The CDR3 extends over 15 amino acids. The germline CDR1 and CDR2 sequences are LGHNT and FRNRAP. Trimming removed 3 bases from V and 5 bases from J, with 14 bases in between. As DNA, the CDR3 is TGTGCTAGTGGTTTTACAGCTATGGGTTATCAGCCCCAGCATTTT. Its translation is CASGFTAMGYQPQHF.

The V gene is TRBV5-1, the J gene TRBJ2-7; 10 positions agree with TRBD1. V was pared by 3 bases and J by 5 bases, with 14 bases of the junction left unmatched. The germline V gene encodes CDR1 SGHRS and CDR2 YFSETQ. CDR3 length: 17 amino acids. The CDR3 sequence: CASSWRPGQGDTHEQYF. CDR3 DNA sequence: TGCGCCAGCAGCTGGCGTCCTGGACAGGGGGACACCCACGAGCAGTACTTC. The whole variable domain, remainder taken from reference TRBV5-1 and TRBJ2-7, is KAGVTQTPRYLIKTRGQQVTLSCSPISGHRSVSWYQQTPGQGLQFLFEYFSETQRNKGNFPGRFSGRQFSNSRSEMNVSTLELGDSALYLCASSWRPGQGDTHEQYFGPGTRLTVT.

The chain is built from TRBV11-3 and TRBJ2-3; 12 nucleotides align to TRBD2. The V gene's germline CDR1 is SGHNT and CDR2 YENEEA. Trimming took 5 bases from V and 5 from J; bases not matched to a gene: 2. The CDR3 is made up of 14 amino acids. The CDR3 loop reads CASSLTSGRDTQYF. In DNA form, the CDR3 reads TGTGCCAGCAGCCTGACTAGCGGGAGAGATACGCAGTATTTT.

The chain uses TRBV19 and TRBJ2-7; 10 bases agree with TRBD1. Trimming at V came to 3 bases and at J to 5 bases, leaving 7 bases not matched to a gene. From germline, CDR1 is LNHDA and CDR2 SQIVND (reference sequence). The CDR3 consists of 15 residues. This chain's CDR3 is CASSITGQGWNEQYF. In nucleotides, the CDR3 is TGTGCCAGTAGTATTACGGGACAGGGGTGGAACGAGCAGTACTTC.

The chain links TRBV7-9 to TRBJ2-1; TRBD2 aligns across 10 bases. V was pared by 5 bases and J by 9 bases, with 10 bases of the junction left unmatched. The CDR3 length is 15 residues. Germline V gene sequence: CDR1 SEHNR, CDR2 FQNEAQ (reference sequence). CDR3 bases: TGTGCCAGCAGCCACCGAGCGGGAGGGCGGGGTGAGCAGTTCTTC. It yields the protein CASSHRAGGRGEQFF.

This chain links TRBV19 with TRBJ1-5; no firm D call. The CDR3 is 14 amino acids. V was clipped by 3 bases and J by 7 bases, with 13 bases between them. The germline CDR1 and CDR2 sequences are LNHDA and SQIVND (reference sequence). The CDR3 spells CASSIGAATQPQHF. For the CDR3, the DNA is TGTGCCAGTAGTATTGGAGCAGCTACACAGCCCCAGCATTTT. Combining the CDR3 with reference TRBV19 and TRBJ1-5 gives the whole variable domain DGGITQSPKYLFRKEGQNVTLSCEQNLNHDAMYWYRQDPGQGLRLIYYSQIVNDFQKGDIAEGYSVSREKKESFPLTVTSAQKNPTAFYLCASSIGAATQPQHFGDGTRLSIL.